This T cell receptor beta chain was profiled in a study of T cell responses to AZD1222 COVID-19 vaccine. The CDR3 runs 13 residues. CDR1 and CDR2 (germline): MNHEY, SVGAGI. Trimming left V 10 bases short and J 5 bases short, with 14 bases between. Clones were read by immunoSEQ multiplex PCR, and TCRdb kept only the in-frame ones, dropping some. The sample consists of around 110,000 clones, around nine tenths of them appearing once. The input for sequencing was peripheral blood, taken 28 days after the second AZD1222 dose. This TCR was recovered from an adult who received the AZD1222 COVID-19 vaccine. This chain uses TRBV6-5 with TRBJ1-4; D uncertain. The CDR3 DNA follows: TGTGCCACCTCGCCGCCTCCAAATGAAAAACTGTTTTTT. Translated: CATSPPPNEKLFF.